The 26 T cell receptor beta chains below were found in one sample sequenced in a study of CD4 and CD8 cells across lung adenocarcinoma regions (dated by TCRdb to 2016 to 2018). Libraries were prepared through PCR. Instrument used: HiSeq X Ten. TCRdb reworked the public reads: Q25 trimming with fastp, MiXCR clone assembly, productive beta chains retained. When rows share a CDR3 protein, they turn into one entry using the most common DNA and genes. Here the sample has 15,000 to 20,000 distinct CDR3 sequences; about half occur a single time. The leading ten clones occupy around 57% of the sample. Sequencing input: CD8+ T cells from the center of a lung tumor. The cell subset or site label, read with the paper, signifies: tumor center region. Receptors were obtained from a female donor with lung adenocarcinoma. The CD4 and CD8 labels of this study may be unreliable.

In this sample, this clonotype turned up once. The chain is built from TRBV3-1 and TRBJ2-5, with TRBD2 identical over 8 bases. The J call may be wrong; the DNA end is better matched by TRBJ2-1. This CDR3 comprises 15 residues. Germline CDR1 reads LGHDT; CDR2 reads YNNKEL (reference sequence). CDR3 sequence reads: CASSQPGLAENEQFF. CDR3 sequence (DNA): TGTGCCAGCAGCCAACCCGGACTAGCCGAAAATGAGCAGTTCTTC.

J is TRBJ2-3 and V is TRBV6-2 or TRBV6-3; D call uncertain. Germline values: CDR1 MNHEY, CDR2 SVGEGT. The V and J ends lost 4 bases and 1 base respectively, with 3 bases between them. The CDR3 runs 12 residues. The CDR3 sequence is CASSWGTDTQYF. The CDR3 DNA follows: TGTGCCAGCAGTTGGGGCACAGATACGCAGTATTTT.

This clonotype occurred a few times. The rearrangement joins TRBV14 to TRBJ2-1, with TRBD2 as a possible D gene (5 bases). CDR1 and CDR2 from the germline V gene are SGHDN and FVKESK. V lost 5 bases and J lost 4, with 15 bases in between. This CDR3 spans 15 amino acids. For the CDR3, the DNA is TGTGCCAGCAGCTTAGGGATCCCGGGGTACAATGAGCAGTTCTTC. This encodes CASSLGIPGYNEQFF.

The CDR3 sequence is CASSWDTPEAFF. DNA for the CDR3: TGTGCCAGCAGTTGGGACACGCCTGAAGCTTTCTTT. The V gene is TRBV12-3 or TRBV12-4, the J gene TRBJ1-1, with D possibly matching TRBD1 (6 bases). Trimming cost V 4 bases and J 6 bases, with 9 bases left between them. The CDR3 covers 12 residues.

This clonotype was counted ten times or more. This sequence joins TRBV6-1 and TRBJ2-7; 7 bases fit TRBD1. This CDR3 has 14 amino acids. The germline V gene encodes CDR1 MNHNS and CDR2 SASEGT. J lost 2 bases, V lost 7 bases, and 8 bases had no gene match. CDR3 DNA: TGTGCCAGCACCCCGACAGGGCCAACCTACGAGCAGTACTTC. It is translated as CASTPTGPTYEQYF.

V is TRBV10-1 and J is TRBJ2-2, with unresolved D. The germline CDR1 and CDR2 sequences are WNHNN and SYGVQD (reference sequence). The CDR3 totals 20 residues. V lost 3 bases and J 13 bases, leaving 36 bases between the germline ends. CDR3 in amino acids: CASSDADPYRKAGNTETLFF. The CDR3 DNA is TGCGCCAGCAGTGACGCAGACCCGTACCGGAAAGCTGGGAACACCGAGACGCTGTTTTTT.

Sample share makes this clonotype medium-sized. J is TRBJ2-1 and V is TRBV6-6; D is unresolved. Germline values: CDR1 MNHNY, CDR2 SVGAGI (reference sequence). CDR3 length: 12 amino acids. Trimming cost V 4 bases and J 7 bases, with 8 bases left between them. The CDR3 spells CASSWWGNEQFF. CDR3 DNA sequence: TGTGCCAGCAGTTGGTGGGGAAATGAGCAGTTCTTC.

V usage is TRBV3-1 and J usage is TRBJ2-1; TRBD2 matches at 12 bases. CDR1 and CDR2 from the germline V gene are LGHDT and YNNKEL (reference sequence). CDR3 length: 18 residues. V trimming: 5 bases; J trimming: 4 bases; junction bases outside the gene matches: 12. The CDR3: CASSNDLGLAGLYNEQFF. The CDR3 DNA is TGTGCCAGCAGCAATGATCTCGGACTAGCGGGATTGTACAATGAGCAGTTCTTC.

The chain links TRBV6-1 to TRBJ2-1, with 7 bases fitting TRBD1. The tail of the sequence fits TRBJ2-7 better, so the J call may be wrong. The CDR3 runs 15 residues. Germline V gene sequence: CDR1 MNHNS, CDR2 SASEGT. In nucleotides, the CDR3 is TGTGCCAGCAGCCCAGAATGGACAGGCCTTGGGGAGCAGTACTTC. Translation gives CASSPEWTGLGEQYF.

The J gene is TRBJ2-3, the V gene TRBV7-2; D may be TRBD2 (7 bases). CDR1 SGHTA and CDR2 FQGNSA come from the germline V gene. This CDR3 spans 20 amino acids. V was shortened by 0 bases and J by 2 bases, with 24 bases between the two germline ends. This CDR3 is CASSLAGGGGLSSATDTQYF. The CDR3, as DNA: TGTGCCAGCAGCTTAGCTGGCGGGGGCGGCCTGTCCTCTGCCACAGATACGCAGTATTTT.

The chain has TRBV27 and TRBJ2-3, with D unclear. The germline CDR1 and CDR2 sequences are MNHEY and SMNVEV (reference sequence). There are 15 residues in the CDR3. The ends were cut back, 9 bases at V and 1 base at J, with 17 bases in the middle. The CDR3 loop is CARRSGVRGTDTQYF. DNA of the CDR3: TGTGCCAGGAGGTCCGGCGTAAGGGGCACAGATACGCAGTATTTT.

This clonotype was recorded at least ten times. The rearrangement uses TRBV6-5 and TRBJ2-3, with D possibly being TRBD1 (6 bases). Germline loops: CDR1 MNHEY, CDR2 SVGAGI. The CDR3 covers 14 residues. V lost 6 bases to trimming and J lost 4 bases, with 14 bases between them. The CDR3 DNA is TGTGCCAGCAGCCTAACAGGGCAGGCAGATACGCAGTATTTT. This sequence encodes CASSLTGQADTQYF.

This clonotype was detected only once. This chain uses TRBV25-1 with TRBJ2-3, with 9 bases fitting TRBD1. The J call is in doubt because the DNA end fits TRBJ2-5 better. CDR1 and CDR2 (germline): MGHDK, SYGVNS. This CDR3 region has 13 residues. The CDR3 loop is CASAGDREETQYF. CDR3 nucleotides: TGTGCCTCCGCCGGGGACAGGGAAGAGACCCAGTACTTC.

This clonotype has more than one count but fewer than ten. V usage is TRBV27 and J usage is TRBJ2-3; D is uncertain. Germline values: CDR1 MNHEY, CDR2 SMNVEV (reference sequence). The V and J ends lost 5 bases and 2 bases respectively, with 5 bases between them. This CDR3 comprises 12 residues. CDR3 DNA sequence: TGTGCCAGCAGTCGCCTCACAGATACGCAGTATTTT. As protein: CASSRLTDTQYF.

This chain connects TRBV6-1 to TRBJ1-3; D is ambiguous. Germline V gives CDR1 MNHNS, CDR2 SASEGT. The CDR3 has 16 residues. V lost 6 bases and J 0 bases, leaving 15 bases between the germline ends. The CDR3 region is CASRRWEASSGNTIYF. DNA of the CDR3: TGTGCCAGCAGGCGCTGGGAGGCCAGCTCTGGAAACACCATATATTTT.

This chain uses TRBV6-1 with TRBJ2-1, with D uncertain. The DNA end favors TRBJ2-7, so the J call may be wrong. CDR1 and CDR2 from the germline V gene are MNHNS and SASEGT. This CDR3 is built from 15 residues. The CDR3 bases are TGTGCCAGCAGTGAGCAGGCTTCCTGGGCCTACGAGCAGTACTTC. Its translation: CASSEQASWAYEQYF.

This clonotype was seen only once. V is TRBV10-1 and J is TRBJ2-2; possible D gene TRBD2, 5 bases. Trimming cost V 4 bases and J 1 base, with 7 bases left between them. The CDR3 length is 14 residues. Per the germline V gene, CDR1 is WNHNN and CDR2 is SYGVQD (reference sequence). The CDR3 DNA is TGCGCCAGCAGTGTAACTAGGAACACCGGGGAGCTGTTTTTT. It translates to CASSVTRNTGELFF.

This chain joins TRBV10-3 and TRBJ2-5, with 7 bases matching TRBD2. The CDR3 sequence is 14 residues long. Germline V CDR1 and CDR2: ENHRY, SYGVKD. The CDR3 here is CAGNGTTNPDTQYF. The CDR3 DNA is TGTGCGGGCAACGGGACTACGAACCCAGATACCCAGTACTTC.

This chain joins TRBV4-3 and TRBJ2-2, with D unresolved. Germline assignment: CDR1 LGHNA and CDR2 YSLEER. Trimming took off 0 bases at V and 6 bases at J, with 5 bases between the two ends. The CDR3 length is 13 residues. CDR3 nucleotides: TGCGCCAGCAGCCAAGATTTGCCCGGGGAGCTGTTTTTT. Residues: CASSQDLPGELFF.

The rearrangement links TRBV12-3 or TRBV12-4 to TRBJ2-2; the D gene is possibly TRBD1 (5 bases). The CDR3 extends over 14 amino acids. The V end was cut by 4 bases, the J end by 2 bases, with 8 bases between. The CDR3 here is CASSWGSNTGELFF. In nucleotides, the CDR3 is TGTGCCAGCAGTTGGGGCTCTAACACCGGGGAGCTGTTTTTT.

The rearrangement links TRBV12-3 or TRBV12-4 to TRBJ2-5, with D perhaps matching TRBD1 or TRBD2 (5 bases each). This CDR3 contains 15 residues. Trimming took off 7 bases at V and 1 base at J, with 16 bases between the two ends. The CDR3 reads CASTSNRGAQETQYF. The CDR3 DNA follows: TGTGCCAGCACCTCAAATAGAGGGGCCCAAGAGACCCAGTACTTC.

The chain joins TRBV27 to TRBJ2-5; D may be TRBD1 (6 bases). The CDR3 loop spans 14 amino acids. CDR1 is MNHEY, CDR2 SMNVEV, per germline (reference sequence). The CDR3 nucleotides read TGTGCGGGCAGTGGGGGCCGGGACGAAGATACGCAGTACTTC. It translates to CAGSGGRDEDTQYF.

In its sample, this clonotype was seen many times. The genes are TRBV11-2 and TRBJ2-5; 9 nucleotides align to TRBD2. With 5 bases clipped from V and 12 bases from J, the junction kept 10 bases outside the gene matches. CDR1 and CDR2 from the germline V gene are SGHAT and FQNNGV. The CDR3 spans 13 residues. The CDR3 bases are TGTGCCAGCAGCCCGGGACTAGCCTGGAAAAAGTACTTC. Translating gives CASSPGLAWKKYF.

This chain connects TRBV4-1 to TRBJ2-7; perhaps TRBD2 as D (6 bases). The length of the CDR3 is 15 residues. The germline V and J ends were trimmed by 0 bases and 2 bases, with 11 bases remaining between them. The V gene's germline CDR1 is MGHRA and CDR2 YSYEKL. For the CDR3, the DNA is TGCGCCAGCAGCCAAGATGAGGGCGGGACCTACGAGCAGTACTTC. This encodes CASSQDEGGTYEQYF.

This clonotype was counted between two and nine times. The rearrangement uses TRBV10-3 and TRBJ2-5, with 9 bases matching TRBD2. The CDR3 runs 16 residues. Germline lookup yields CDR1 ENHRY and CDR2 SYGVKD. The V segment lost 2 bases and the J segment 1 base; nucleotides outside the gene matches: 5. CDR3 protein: CAISEQVLAGQETQYF. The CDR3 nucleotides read TGTGCCATCAGTGAGCAAGTACTAGCGGGCCAAGAGACCCAGTACTTC.

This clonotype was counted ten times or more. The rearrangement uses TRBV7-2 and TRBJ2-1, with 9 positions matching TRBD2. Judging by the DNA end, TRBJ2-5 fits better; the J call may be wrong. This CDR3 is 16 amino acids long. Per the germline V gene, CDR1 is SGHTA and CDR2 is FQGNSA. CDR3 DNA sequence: TGTGCCAGCAGCTTAGCGCTAGCGGGGCGGCAAGAGACCCAGTACTTC. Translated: CASSLALAGRQETQYF.